The rows below give T cell receptor beta chains drawn from one sample of a study of T-cell reconstitution after alpha-beta-depleted transplantation in children. TCRdb re-derived calls from the PCR reads in MiXCR, one entry per CDR3 protein. This sample yields approximately 520,000 distinct CDR3 sequences, of which approximately 29% are seen a single time; around 2.3% belongs to the top ten. This specimen was PBMCs from the stem cell graft donor, taken from the stem cell graft. Every receptor here comes from a human donor who donated a stem cell graft to a child with aplastic anemia. Each CDR3 is given with its conserved first and last residue. The order of the fields is V gene, clone size, D gene, J gene, CDR3 protein, CDR3 DNA. D genes are given only for firm matches. The size entry is marked missing in some rows and otherwise reads once, few, many or a size class.

V gene: TRBV11-3; clone size: NA; D gene: TRBD2; J gene: TRBJ2-3; CDR3 protein: CASSLGLASTDTQYF; CDR3 DNA: TGTGCCAGCAGCTTGGGACTAGCTAGCACAGATACGCAGTATTTT
V gene: TRBV3-1; clone size: few; D gene: TRBD2; J gene: TRBJ2-1; CDR3 protein: CASSLRTSEMHEQFF; CDR3 DNA: TGTGCCAGCAGCCTCAGGACTAGTGAGATGCATGAGCAGTTCTTC
V gene: TRBV18; clone size: NA; D gene: NA; J gene: TRBJ1-5; CDR3 protein: CASSPDQSQPQHF; CDR3 DNA: TGTGCCAGCTCACCAGACCAAAGTCAGCCCCAGCATTTT
V gene: TRBV12-3/TRBV12-4; clone size: few; D gene: NA; J gene: TRBJ2-1; CDR3 protein: CAIGAGRDNEQFF; CDR3 DNA: TGTGCCATCGGGGCAGGGCGGGACAATGAGCAGTTCTTC
V gene: TRBV7-2; clone size: NA; D gene: NA; J gene: TRBJ2-1; CDR3 protein: CASSFGINQGQPQFF; CDR3 DNA: TGTGCCAGCAGCTTCGGGATCAATCAGGGCCAACCCCAGTTCTTC
V gene: TRBV29-1; clone size: NA; D gene: NA; J gene: TRBJ1-1; CDR3 protein: CSVVGQGNTEAFF; CDR3 DNA: TGCAGCGTTGTAGGTCAGGGTAATACTGAAGCTTTCTTT
V gene: TRBV29-1; clone size: NA; D gene: NA; J gene: TRBJ2-7; CDR3 protein: CSVQIQSSYEQYF; CDR3 DNA: TGCAGCGTCCAGATACAGAGCTCCTACGAGCAGTACTTC
V gene: TRBV28; clone size: NA; D gene: NA; J gene: TRBJ2-4; CDR3 protein: CASSPSGRQYF; CDR3 DNA: TGTGCCAGCAGTCCCTCGGGACGGCAGTACTTC
V gene: TRBV20-1; clone size: NA; D gene: NA; J gene: TRBJ2-2; CDR3 protein: CSARTDRNTGELFF; CDR3 DNA: TGCAGTGCTAGAACCGACAGGAACACCGGGGAGCTGTTTTTT
V gene: TRBV5-1; clone size: NA; D gene: NA; J gene: TRBJ1-6; CDR3 protein: CASSWGAGDNSPLHF; CDR3 DNA: TGCGCCAGCAGCTGGGGTGCAGGGGATAATTCACCCCTCCACTTT
V gene: TRBV27; clone size: NA; D gene: NA; J gene: TRBJ1-1; CDR3 protein: CASSDRTGTEAFF; CDR3 DNA: TGTGCCAGCAGCGACAGGACGGGCACTGAAGCTTTCTTT
V gene: TRBV29-1; clone size: NA; D gene: NA; J gene: TRBJ1-4; CDR3 protein: CSVEVLVQGSNEKLFF; CDR3 DNA: TGCAGCGTTGAGGTCCTTGTGCAGGGCTCTAATGAAAAACTGTTTTTT
V gene: TRBV20-1; clone size: many; D gene: TRBD2; J gene: TRBJ2-5; CDR3 protein: CSAKMVGRETQYF; CDR3 DNA: TGCAGTGCTAAAATGGTCGGGAGGGAGACCCAGTACTTC
V gene: TRBV7-2; clone size: NA; D gene: NA; J gene: TRBJ2-3; CDR3 protein: CASTPDWGTDTQYF; CDR3 DNA: TGTGCCAGCACCCCCGATTGGGGCACAGATACGCAGTATTTT
V gene: TRBV7-9; clone size: NA; D gene: NA; J gene: TRBJ1-4; CDR3 protein: CASSPSGVVETNEKLFF; CDR3 DNA: TGTGCCAGCAGCCCCTCCGGGGTCGTGGAAACTAATGAAAAACTGTTTTTT
V gene: TRBV7-2; clone size: NA; D gene: NA; J gene: TRBJ1-5; CDR3 protein: CASSSSTEPGQPQHF; CDR3 DNA: NA
V gene: TRBV7-2; clone size: NA; D gene: NA; J gene: TRBJ2-6; CDR3 protein: CASRPQSSGANVLTF; CDR3 DNA: TGTGCCAGCAGACCTCAGAGCTCTGGGGCCAACGTCCTGACTTTC
V gene: TRBV3-1; clone size: NA; D gene: NA; J gene: TRBJ1-2; CDR3 protein: CASSQVERSYTF; CDR3 DNA: TGTGCCAGCAGCCAAGTTGAACGGAGCTACACCTTC
V gene: TRBV29-1; clone size: few; D gene: TRBD2; J gene: TRBJ2-1; CDR3 protein: CSVEDRGRAHNEQFF; CDR3 DNA: TGCAGCGTTGAAGATCGCGGGAGGGCCCACAATGAGCAGTTCTTC
V gene: TRBV20-1; clone size: NA; D gene: NA; J gene: TRBJ2-3; CDR3 protein: CSAREDTQYF; CDR3 DNA: TGCAGTGCTAGAGAGGATACGCAGTATTTT
V gene: TRBV6-2/TRBV6-3; clone size: NA; D gene: NA; J gene: TRBJ1-2; CDR3 protein: CASSYKGRNYGYTF; CDR3 DNA: TGTGCCAGCAGTTACAAGGGCCGGAACTATGGCTACACCTTC
V gene: TRBV7-2; clone size: NA; D gene: TRBD2; J gene: TRBJ2-3; CDR3 protein: CASSLTSGIADTQYF; CDR3 DNA: TGTGCCAGCAGCTTGACTAGCGGGATAGCAGATACGCAGTATTTT
V gene: TRBV24-1; clone size: once; D gene: NA; J gene: TRBJ2-1; CDR3 protein: CATSDLSFGGQFF; CDR3 DNA: TGTGCCACCAGTGATTTATCGTTCGGAGGGCAGTTCTTC
V gene: TRBV12-3/TRBV12-4; clone size: NA; D gene: TRBD1; J gene: TRBJ2-7; CDR3 protein: CASSWGTGAYEQYF; CDR3 DNA: TGTGCCAGCAGTTGGGGGACAGGGGCCTACGAGCAGTACTTC
V gene: TRBV29-1; clone size: NA; D gene: NA; J gene: TRBJ2-2; CDR3 protein: CSGAVDTGELFF; CDR3 DNA: TGCAGCGGGGCGGTGGACACCGGGGAGCTGTTTTTT
V gene: TRBV9; clone size: few; D gene: TRBD2; J gene: TRBJ2-1; CDR3 protein: CASSLSAGLGIDEQFF; CDR3 DNA: TGTGCCAGCAGCCTATCGGCGGGACTAGGAATAGATGAGCAGTTCTTC
V gene: TRBV28; clone size: NA; D gene: NA; J gene: TRBJ1-1; CDR3 protein: CASSLRPMGGANTEAFF; CDR3 DNA: TGTGCCAGCAGTTTGCGACCAATGGGGGGGGCGAACACTGAAGCTTTCTTT
V gene: TRBV25-1; clone size: few; D gene: NA; J gene: TRBJ2-7; CDR3 protein: CASSKVGYEQYF; CDR3 DNA: TGTGCCAGCTCAAAGGTCGGCTACGAGCAGTACTTC
V gene: TRBV13; clone size: NA; D gene: NA; J gene: TRBJ2-3; CDR3 protein: CASSPRGAVADTQYF; CDR3 DNA: TGTGCCAGCAGCCCAAGGGGGGCGGTGGCAGATACGCAGTATTTT
V gene: TRBV6-5; clone size: few; D gene: NA; J gene: TRBJ2-3; CDR3 protein: CASSYPGTDTQYF; CDR3 DNA: TGTGCCAGCAGTTATCCGGGCACAGATACGCAGTATTTT
V gene: TRBV7-2; clone size: few; D gene: TRBD1; J gene: TRBJ1-4; CDR3 protein: CASSRWTGDNEKLFF; CDR3 DNA: TGTGCCAGCAGCCGATGGACAGGGGATAATGAAAAACTGTTTTTT
V gene: TRBV7-9; clone size: NA; D gene: NA; J gene: TRBJ1-1; CDR3 protein: CASSLGGAYTEAFF; CDR3 DNA: TGTGCCAGCAGCTTAGGTGGCGCTTACACTGAAGCTTTCTTT
V gene: TRBV28; clone size: NA; D gene: TRBD1; J gene: TRBJ1-6; CDR3 protein: CASSPRTGRRSPLHF; CDR3 DNA: TGTGCCAGCAGCCCCCGGACAGGGAGAAGGTCACCCCTCCACTTT